Below, 10 T cell receptor beta chains from the same sample are listed, as sequenced in a study of cytomegalovirus exposure and HLA in healthy donors. Repertoires were generated with immunoSEQ multiplex PCR, while TCRdb's copy carries only in-frame clones and drops some. The repertoire consists of about 300,000 clones, with approximately 87% occurring once and the leading ten covering 0.92%. Sequenced: PBMCs. Source of these receptors: a woman under 30 in good health and CMV-seronegative.

V and J are TRBV28 and TRBJ1-2, with 10 bases lining up with TRBD1. Losses at the gene ends were 4 bases for V and 6 bases for J; bases not matched to a gene: 5. The CDR3 runs 14 residues. From germline, CDR1 is MDHEN and CDR2 SYDVKM. The CDR3 DNA follows: TGTGCCAGCAGTTCGGTCGGGACAGGGGATGGCTACACCTTC. It is translated as CASSSVGTGDGYTF.

With respect to this clone: At the DNA level, this CDR3 is encoded by other sequences in the same sample as well. The chain has TRBV27 and TRBJ2-7; 9 bases line up with TRBD1. The V and J ends lost 3 bases and 1 base, in that order; junction bases with no gene match: 1. There are 14 residues in the CDR3. Per germline, CDR1 MNHEY and CDR2 SMNVEV (reference sequence). CDR3 protein: CASSLTGGSYEQYF. The CDR3 region has the DNA TGTGCCAGCAGTTTGACAGGGGGTTCCTACGAGCAGTACTTC.

The rearrangement links TRBV5-1 to TRBJ2-5; 7 bases line up with TRBD2. Germline trimming cut 7 bases from V and 5 bases from J; bases unmatched to any gene: 11. The CDR3 extends over 14 amino acids. Germline V gives CDR1 SGHRS, CDR2 YFSETQ. Written as DNA, the CDR3 is TGCGCCAGCGCCAGGCGGGAGCCTTGGGAGACCCAGTACTTC. It is translated as CASARREPWETQYF.

The V and J genes are TRBV28 and TRBJ1-6, with 8 bases lining up with TRBD1. Germline V lookup: CDR1 MDHEN, CDR2 SYDVKM. The CDR3 loop spans 18 amino acids. Trimming cost V 3 bases and J 8 bases; bases outside gene matches: 15. CDR3 DNA: TGTGCCAGCAGTTTCCCTATTACCAGGGGGCTCGTGGATTCACCCCTCCACTTT. This sequence encodes CASSFPITRGLVDSPLHF.

The V and J genes are TRBV9 and TRBJ2-7; 8 nucleotides align to TRBD1. CDR1 and CDR2 (germline): SGDLS, YYNGEE. CDR3 length: 15 residues. V gave up 0 bases and J gave up 7 bases; unmatched junction bases: 9. CDR3: CASSVGTGLQSEQYF. CDR3 nucleotides: TGTGCCAGCAGCGTAGGGACAGGGCTTCAGTCGGAGCAGTACTTC.

J is TRBJ2-5 and V is TRBV18; no firm D call. The V and J ends lost 4 bases and 2 bases respectively, with 8 bases between them. This CDR3 has 13 amino acids. Germline V gives CDR1 KGHSH, CDR2 LQKENI. Here the CDR3 reads CASSQSVQETQYF. Here the CDR3 DNA reads TGTGCCAGCTCACAGTCAGTTCAAGAGACCCAGTACTTC.

V is TRBV28 and J is TRBJ2-2; possible D gene TRBD2, 5 bases. There are 15 residues in the CDR3. V was shortened by 9 bases and J by 4 bases, with 18 bases between the two germline ends. Germline V gene data show CDR1 as MDHEN and CDR2 as SYDVKM. Here the CDR3 DNA reads TGTGCCAGTTCCCCTCCCCTAGCCGGCACCGGGGAGCTGTTTTTT. Protein sequence: CASSPPLAGTGELFF.

The chain uses TRBV25-1 and TRBJ1-2; D may be TRBD1 (6 bases). The CDR3 extends over 16 amino acids. Trimming stripped 1 base from V and 1 base from J, with 13 bases between. The germline V gene has CDR1 MGHDK and CDR2 SYGVNS. The DNA for the CDR3 is TGTGCCAGCAGTGAATTCGGGGGGGCGAGTAACTATGGCTACACCTTC. The encoded protein is CASSEFGGASNYGYTF.

This clone was detected a few times. The V gene is TRBV2, the J gene TRBJ1-5; D unclear. V was shortened by 11 bases and J by 0 bases, with 8 bases between the two germline ends. The germline CDR1 and CDR2 sequences are SNHLY and FYNNEI. The CDR3 is 12 amino acids. The CDR3 region is CASQNSNQPQHF. CDR3 coding DNA: TGTGCCTCCCAAAATAGCAATCAGCCCCAGCATTTT.

The J gene is TRBJ1-2, the V gene TRBV6-1; 8 bases fit TRBD1. Germline-derived CDR1 and CDR2 are MNHNS and SASEGT. This CDR3 has 16 residues. After removal of 0 bases from V and 4 bases from J, the junction contained 7 bases not matched to a gene. CDR3 bases: TGTGCCAGCAGTGAAGCGCACGGGACAGGATTCTATGGCTACACCTTC. Amino acids: CASSEAHGTGFYGYTF.